This T cell receptor (beta chain) was captured in a study of cytomegalovirus exposure and HLA in healthy donors. Study-level information: Of the donors genotyped, 300 to 500 in all, 81% fell in the Caucasian-associated ancestry cluster.

Unrecorded immune exposures were likely, despite nominal health at sampling. Study-level points and caveats: Reports state that TCR beta sequences accurately predicted most subjects' HLA-A and HLA-B alleles.

Remarks on this clone: As yet, its antigen is unknown.

Primers included in the PCR were 60 Vbeta and 13 Jbeta primers. Profiling relied on immunoSEQ multiplex PCR, and the TCRdb table lists in-frame clones only, not all of them. The table shows approximately 190,000 clones, with 55% to 75% occurring only once. The sequence was collected from a man aged 35 to 55 in good health and CMV-seropositive. Sequenced: PBMCs.

The CDR3 reads CASSVDRGDEKLFF. Here the CDR3 DNA reads TGTGCCAGCAGCGTGGACAGGGGTGATGAAAAACTGTTTTTT. The chain employs TRBV9 and TRBJ1-4; 9 bases line up with TRBD1. This CDR3 comprises 14 residues. Trimming took 2 bases from V and 6 from J; bases not matched to a gene: 2. Germline-derived CDR1 and CDR2 are SGDLS and YYNGEE.